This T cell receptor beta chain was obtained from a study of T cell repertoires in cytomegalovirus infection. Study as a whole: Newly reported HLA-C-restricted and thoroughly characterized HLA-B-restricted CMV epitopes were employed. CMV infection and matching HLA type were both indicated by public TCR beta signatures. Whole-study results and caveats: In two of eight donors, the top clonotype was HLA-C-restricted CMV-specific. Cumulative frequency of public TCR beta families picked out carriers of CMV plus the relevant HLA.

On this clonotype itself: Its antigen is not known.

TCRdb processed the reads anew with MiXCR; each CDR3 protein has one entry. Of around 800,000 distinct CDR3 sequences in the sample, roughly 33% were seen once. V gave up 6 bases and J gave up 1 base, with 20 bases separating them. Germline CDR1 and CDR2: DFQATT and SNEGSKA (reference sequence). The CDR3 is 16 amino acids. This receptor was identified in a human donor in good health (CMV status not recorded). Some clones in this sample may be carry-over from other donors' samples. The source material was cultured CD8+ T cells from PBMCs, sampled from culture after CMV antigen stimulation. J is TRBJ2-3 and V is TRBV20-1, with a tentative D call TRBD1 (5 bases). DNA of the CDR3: TGCAGTGCCCCCGCCCGGAAGGACACGGGCACAGATACGCAGTATTTT. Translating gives CSAPARKDTGTDTQYF.